Each of the 27 T cell receptor beta chains below was sequenced from the same sample in a study of T cell responses to AZD1222 COVID-19 vaccine (dated by TCRdb to the early 2020s). The sample's time point label, in plain terms: about 28 days (+/-7) after the second vaccine dose. Library preparation employed the immunoSEQ multiplex PCR assay. In its TCRdb copy, this immuneACCESS table keeps in-frame sequences only and misses some clones. Where compared with another copy, unresolved V genes explain less than half of these, and the others have no known cause. The sample includes roughly 33,000 clones, with about 80% observed a single time. The ten top clones hold about 4.6% of the sample. Sequenced here: peripheral blood, sampled 28 days after the second AZD1222 dose. Source of these receptors: an adult who received the AZD1222 COVID-19 vaccine.

The chain couples TRBV7-2 to TRBJ1-2, with D hard to call. From germline, CDR1 is SGHTA and CDR2 FQGNSA. The CDR3 contains 14 residues. V dropped 1 base and J dropped 0 bases, with 6 bases sitting between them. The CDR3 reads CASSLVRSNYGYTF. CDR3 coding DNA: TGTGCCAGCAGCTTAGTCCGCTCTAACTATGGCTACACCTTC.

Turning to this clone: A read error may produce the germline difference seen at one junction end. The chain employs TRBV30 and TRBJ1-1; tentative D call: TRBD1 (5 bases). CDR1 and CDR2 (germline): GTSNPN, SVGIG (reference sequence). The CDR3 loop spans 11 amino acids. CDR3 nucleotide sequence: TGTGCCTGGAGTGTAATTGGACAATCTCTCTTT. Translated, it gives CAWSVIGQSLF.

The chain joins TRBV5-5 to TRBJ2-1; a weak D match, TRBD2 (5 bases). Germline V CDR1 and CDR2: SGHKS, YYEKEE (reference sequence). This CDR3 is 16 amino acids long. The V end was cut by 1 base, the J end by 6 bases, with 17 bases between. The CDR3 nucleotides read TGTGCCAGCAGCTTGCAGACGGGAATACGCTCCAATGAGCAGTTCTTC. Translated, it gives CASSLQTGIRSNEQFF.

The CDR3 reads CATRGGNQETQYF. CDR3 bases: TGTGCCACCCGAGGGGGAAACCAAGAGACCCAGTACTTC. The J gene is TRBJ2-5, the V gene TRBV6-5, with D possibly matching TRBD1 (6 bases). This CDR3 contains 13 residues. Germline V CDR1 and CDR2: MNHEY, SVGAGI. The V end was cut by 10 bases, the J end by 0 bases, with 12 bases between.

The chain recombines TRBV12-5 with TRBJ1-5; unclear D gene. The CDR3 is made up of 16 amino acids. CDR1 and CDR2 from the germline V gene are LGHNT and FRNRAP. V shed 5 bases and J shed 6 bases, with 20 bases lying between them. CDR3: CASGMHAGVSVQPQHF. In DNA, the CDR3 is TGTGCTAGTGGTATGCACGCGGGTGTCTCTGTTCAGCCCCAGCATTTT.

The rearrangement uses TRBV5-1 and TRBJ2-1, with 9 bases matching TRBD1. CDR1 is SGHRS, CDR2 YFSETQ, per germline. The trim removed 5 bases at V and 5 bases at J, leaving 14 bases unmatched. There are 17 residues in the CDR3. The CDR3 DNA sequence: TGCGCCAGCAGTCCCGTGCCGGGACAGGGACGGGACAATGAGCAGTTCTTC. It yields the protein CASSPVPGQGRDNEQFF.

V gene TRBV5-4 combines with J gene TRBJ1-2; TRBD1 agrees at 7 bases. V shed 4 bases and J 8 bases; nucleotides not matched to a gene: 11. The CDR3 totals 14 residues. CDR1 is SGHNT and CDR2 is YYREEE in the germline V gene (reference sequence). In nucleotides, the CDR3 is TGTGCCAGCAGCACTTCCAGGGGGACCAGCGGCTACACCTTC. Its protein is CASSTSRGTSGYTF.

This clone occurred a few times. The chain carries TRBV7-2 and TRBJ1-1; D remains ambiguous. V was cut by 4 bases and J by 1 base, with 10 bases left in between. The CDR3 spans 14 residues. CDR1 SGHTA and CDR2 FQGNSA come from the germline V gene. The CDR3 DNA is TGTGCCAGCAGCTCAGTCCGGCGGAACACTGAAGCTTTCTTT. This sequence encodes CASSSVRRNTEAFF.

The gene calls are TRBV19 and TRBJ2-1, with a tentative D call TRBD1 (7 bases). The CDR3 loop spans 18 amino acids. V was pared by 3 bases and J by 5 bases, with 23 bases between. The germline V gene has CDR1 LNHDA and CDR2 SQIVND (reference sequence). CDR3 sequence: CASSIYLSGRDSNNEQFF. For the CDR3, the DNA is TGTGCCAGTAGTATTTATCTTTCGGGGCGGGACAGCAACAATGAGCAGTTCTTC.

The rearrangement links TRBV9 to TRBJ2-4; the match to TRBD1 covers 8 bases. Unmatched junction bases numbered 2, after V lost 3 bases and J lost 0 bases. The germline V gene encodes CDR1 SGDLS and CDR2 YYNGEE. The CDR3 is made up of 15 amino acids. CDR3 region: CASSEGQVAKNIQYF. CDR3 bases: TGTGCCAGCAGCGAGGGACAGGTAGCCAAAAACATTCAGTACTTC.

This clone has just a few counts. The chain carries TRBV30 and TRBJ2-1, with 13 bases matching TRBD2. CDR3 length equals 14 residues. The germline gives CDR1 GTSNPN, CDR2 SVGIG (reference sequence). Losses at the gene ends were 2 bases for V and 10 bases for J; bases not matched to a gene: 5. The CDR3 protein is CAWSLLAGGEEQFF. The CDR3 nucleotides are TGTGCCTGGAGTTTACTAGCGGGAGGGGAGGAGCAGTTCTTC.

V is TRBV6-5 and J is TRBJ2-4; D uncertain. V was pared by 6 bases and J by 0 bases, with 12 bases between. The germline V gene has CDR1 MNHEY and CDR2 SVGAGI. There are 15 residues in the CDR3. CDR3 sequence reads: CASSATSAAKNIQYF. CDR3 sequence (DNA): TGTGCCAGCAGCGCAACGTCCGCAGCCAAAAACATTCAGTACTTC.

This clone was seen only a few times. The chain joins TRBV7-6 to TRBJ2-1, with a tentative D call TRBD2 (7 bases). V gave up 5 bases and J gave up 6 bases, with 20 bases separating them. Germline values: CDR1 SGHVS, CDR2 FNYEAQ. CDR3 length equals 16 residues. The DNA of the CDR3 is TGTGCCAGCAGCCCAGAAGAGAGCGGGACACGCAATGAGCAGTTCTTC. Its translation: CASSPEESGTRNEQFF. The whole variable domain, remainder taken from reference TRBV7-6 and TRBJ2-1, is GAGVSQSPRYKVTKRGQDVALRCDPISGHVSLYWYRQALGQGPEFLTYFNYEAQQDKSGLPNDRFSAERPEGSISTLTIQRTEQRDSAMYRCASSPEESGTRNEQFFGPGTRLTVL.

This chain's CDR3 is CASSVGVNEKLFF. The CDR3 region has the DNA TGTGCCAGCAGCGTAGGGGTAAATGAAAAACTGTTTTTT. The chain joins TRBV9 to TRBJ1-4; D gene ambiguous. Germline lookup yields CDR1 SGDLS and CDR2 YYNGEE. Trimming left V 0 bases short and J 5 bases short, with 5 bases between. CDR3 size: 13 residues.

The chain couples TRBV20-1 to TRBJ1-5; D is unclear. From germline, CDR1 is DFQATT and CDR2 SNEGSKA (reference sequence). Trimming shortened V by 3 bases and J by 11 bases, and 17 bases separated the two germline ends. The CDR3 length is 13 residues. CDR3 in DNA: TGCAGTGCTAGTGAAGGGATCTTAGCGGCCCAGCATTTT. Protein sequence: CSASEGILAAQHF.

This chain connects TRBV7-9 to TRBJ2-1; 11 bases are a match to TRBD2. Germline V gene lookup returns CDR1 SEHNR and CDR2 FQNEAQ (reference sequence). This CDR3 has 16 residues. V was clipped by 6 bases and J by 6 bases; unmatched bases: 10. In DNA, the CDR3 is TGTGCCAGCAGAGCGGGACTAGCGGCGCCGATCAATGAGCAGTTCTTC. Its translation: CASRAGLAAPINEQFF.

The chain's CDR3 is CASSPYTGTDSTDTQYF. Here the CDR3 DNA reads TGTGCCAGCTCACCCTATACCGGGACGGATAGCACAGATACGCAGTATTTT. The rearrangement links TRBV18 to TRBJ2-3; tentatively, D is TRBD1 or TRBD2 (5 bases each). V was pared by 3 bases and J by 0 bases, with 16 bases between. The germline V gene has CDR1 KGHSH and CDR2 LQKENI. The CDR3 has 17 amino acids. Combining the CDR3 with reference TRBV18 and TRBJ2-3 gives the whole variable domain NAGVMQNPRHLVRRRGQEARLRCSPMKGHSHVYWYRQLPEEGLKFMVYLQKENIIDESGMPKERFSAEFPKEGPSILRIQQVVRGDSAAYFCASSPYTGTDSTDTQYFGPGTRLTVL.

CDR3 loop: CASLHPAIYEQYF. As DNA, the CDR3 is TGTGCCAGTTTACATCCTGCCATCTACGAGCAGTACTTC. The chain employs TRBV2 and TRBJ2-7; D not certain. The germline gives CDR1 SNHLY, CDR2 FYNNEI. The CDR3 loop spans 13 amino acids. V lost 9 bases and J lost 3, with 15 bases in between.

The V call is TRBV5-8, the J call TRBJ1-5; 7 bases map to TRBD1. J lost 3 bases, V lost 4 bases, and 4 bases had no gene match. The germline V gene has CDR1 SGHTS and CDR2 YDEGEE. The CDR3 loop spans 14 amino acids. The CDR3 loop reads CASSAGQLNQPQHF. In DNA, the CDR3 is TGTGCCAGCAGCGCGGGACAGCTCAATCAGCCCCAGCATTTT.

The chain is built from TRBV2 and TRBJ1-1, with D possibly TRBD1 on 6 matching bases. The germline gives CDR1 SNHLY, CDR2 FYNNEI. The CDR3 is 15 amino acids. Trimming removed 4 bases at V and 4 bases at J, with 16 bases between. DNA for the CDR3: TGTGCCAGCAGTGGGGACATTCCGGGGTCCACTGAAGCTTTCTTT. It yields the protein CASSGDIPGSTEAFF.

The chain recombines TRBV7-8 with TRBJ1-3, with TRBD1 matching over 10 bases. From germline, CDR1 is SGHVS and CDR2 FQNEAQ. This CDR3 is 17 amino acids long. With 1 base clipped from V and 0 bases from J, the junction kept 3 bases outside the gene matches. The CDR3 is CASSLVWTGGSGNTIYF. Written as DNA, the CDR3 is TGTGCCAGCAGCTTAGTTTGGACAGGGGGCTCTGGAAACACCATATATTTT.

This sequence joins TRBV11-3 and TRBJ2-7; no clear D gene. The CDR3 is 13 residues long. Germline CDR1 and CDR2: SGHNT and YENEEA. V was trimmed by 3 bases and J by 2 bases, leaving 8 bases between them. CDR3 residues: CASSFSMAYEQYV. The DNA for the CDR3 is TGTGCCAGCAGCTTTTCCATGGCCTACGAGCAGTACGTC.

This clone occurred a few times. V and J are TRBV25-1 and TRBJ1-4; TRBD1 might be the D (5 bases). The CDR3 consists of 13 residues. The V end was cut by 3 bases, the J end by 9 bases, with 11 bases between. CDR1 is MGHDK, CDR2 SYGVNS, per germline. The CDR3: CASSESGTKKLFF. The DNA of the CDR3 is TGTGCCAGCAGTGAGTCCGGGACGAAAAAACTGTTTTTT.

This chain links TRBV7-7 with TRBJ2-5, with 9 bases lining up with TRBD2. J was trimmed by 5 bases and V by 5 bases; bases with no gene match: 9. Looked up from germline, CDR1 is SSHAT and CDR2 is FNYEAQ (reference sequence). This CDR3 region has 15 residues. CDR3 nucleotide sequence: TGTGCCAGCAGCGGGTCGGGACTAGCTACTGAGACCCAGTACTTC. This gives the protein CASSGSGLATETQYF. The variable domain in full, with the rest retrieved from reference TRBV7-7 and TRBJ2-5, is GAGVSQSPRYKVTKRGQDVTLRCDPISSHATLYWYQQALGQGPEFLTYFNYEAQPDKSGLPSDRFSAERPEGSISTLTIQRTEQRDSAMYRCASSGSGLATETQYFGPGTRLLVL.

The chain has TRBV6-5 and TRBJ2-7; a possible D gene is TRBD2 (5 bases). CDR1 is MNHEY and CDR2 is SVGAGI in the germline V gene. The CDR3 is 14 residues long. Trimming took off 2 bases at V and 6 bases at J, with 14 bases between the two ends. CDR3 loop: CASSYSPGVAEQYV. For the CDR3, the DNA is TGTGCCAGCAGTTACAGCCCCGGGGTGGCCGAGCAGTACGTC.

This chain uses TRBV5-1 with TRBJ1-5; TRBD1 is a possible D gene (6 bases). Trimming pared 0 bases from V and 7 bases from J, leaving 14 bases between. Germline values: CDR1 SGHRS, CDR2 YFSETQ. This CDR3 region has 15 residues. As DNA, the CDR3 is TGCGCCAGCAGCTTGGAGGGGGATCGCGGACAGCCCCAGCATTTT. Amino acids: CASSLEGDRGQPQHF.

The rearrangement joins TRBV7-8 to TRBJ1-1; TRBD1 is a possible D gene (5 bases). V was clipped by 2 bases and J by 6 bases, with 13 bases between them. CDR1 SGHVS and CDR2 FQNEAQ come from the germline V gene. The CDR3 totals 14 residues. CDR3 in amino acids: CASSLIASGAEAFF. DNA for the CDR3: TGTGCCAGCAGCTTAATTGCGTCGGGGGCTGAAGCTTTCTTT.